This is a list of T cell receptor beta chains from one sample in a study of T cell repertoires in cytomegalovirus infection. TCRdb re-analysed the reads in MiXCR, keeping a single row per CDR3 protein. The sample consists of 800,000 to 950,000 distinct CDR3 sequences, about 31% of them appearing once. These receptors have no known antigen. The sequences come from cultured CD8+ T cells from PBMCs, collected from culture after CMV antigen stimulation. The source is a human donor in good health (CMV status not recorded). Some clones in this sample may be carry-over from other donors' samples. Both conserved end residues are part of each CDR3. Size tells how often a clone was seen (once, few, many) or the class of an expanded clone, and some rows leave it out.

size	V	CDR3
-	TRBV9	CASSVVPNTGELFF
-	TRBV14	CASSQGRSSRGYGYTF
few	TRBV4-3	CASPNPSSYNSPLHF
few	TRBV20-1	CSAESGLAGGTDTQYF
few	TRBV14	CASSQDIRQSGDTGELFF
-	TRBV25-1	CASSDWTAQNTEAFF
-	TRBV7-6	CANSPTGLDTEAFF
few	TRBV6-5	CASSYSSAIYSNQPQHF
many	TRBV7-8	CASSPQGNTYGYTF
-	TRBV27	CASSWDSLGEQYF
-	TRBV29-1	CSVGVRNTGELFF
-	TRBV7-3	CASSQDHLAFGETQYF
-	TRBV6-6	CASSNGQYSGNTIYF
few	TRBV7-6	CASSLSQERETQYF
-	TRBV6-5	CASSSLGRLYDTEAFF
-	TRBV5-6	CASRPGSWIHYGYTF
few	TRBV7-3	CASSPGAHSTDTQYF
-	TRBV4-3	CASSQEWGYVGEAFF
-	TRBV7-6	CASSLAAGIAQPQHF
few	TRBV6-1	CASSRDRSGNTIYF
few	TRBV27	CASSLSNNEKLFF
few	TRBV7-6	CASSPVGGTGGHEQFF
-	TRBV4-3	CASSQGSLEQFF
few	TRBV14	CASSQDLSALEAFF
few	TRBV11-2	CASSSWEEETQYF
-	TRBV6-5	CASSDEDRAGAEAFF
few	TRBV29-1	CSVDLTNYGYTF